One sample yielded the 14 T cell receptor beta chains listed below, sequenced in a study of blood T cell repertoires in COVID-19. Clones were read by immunoSEQ multiplex PCR, and TCRdb kept only the in-frame ones, dropping some. This sample has under 150,000 clones; 65% to 85% occur once, and the top ten carry roughly 1.6%. Sequencing was done on a sample of peripheral blood. The origin of the receptors is a man in his forties or fifties with acute or convalescent COVID-19.

The CDR3 is CASSDPRRGGLGETQYF. CDR3 DNA: TGTGCCAGCAGTGACCCCCGGCGGGGGGGCCTTGGAGAGACCCAGTACTTC. The chain joins TRBV2 to TRBJ2-5; TRBD2 matches at 9 bases. CDR1 is SNHLY, CDR2 FYNNEI, per germline. V lost 3 bases and J lost 4; bases outside the gene matches: 12. This CDR3 has 17 amino acids. Using reference TRBV2 and TRBJ2-5 for the parts outside the CDR3, the full variable domain is EPEVTQTPSHQVTQMGQEVILRCVPISNHLYFYWYRQILGQKVEFLVSFYNNEISEKSEIFDDQFSVERPDGSNFTLKIRSTKLEDSAMYFCASSDPRRGGLGETQYFGPGTRLLVL.

V gene TRBV5-4 combines with J gene TRBJ2-4; D unclear. This CDR3 spans 14 amino acids. Per germline, CDR1 SGHNT and CDR2 YYREEE (reference sequence). V was clipped by 4 bases and J by 9 bases, with 17 bases between them. CDR3 sequence: CASSRPDSAGIQYF. The CDR3 region has the DNA TGTGCCAGCAGCCGCCCCGATAGTGCCGGCATTCAGTACTTC. Together with reference TRBV5-4 and TRBJ2-4, the CDR3 gives the full variable domain: ETGVTQSPTHLIKTRGQQVTLRCSSQSGHNTVSWYQQALGQGPQFIFQYYREEENGRGNFPPRFSGLQFPNYSSELNVNALELDDSALYLCASSRPDSAGIQYFGAGTRLSVL.

This chain connects TRBV28 to TRBJ2-5, with 9 bases identical to TRBD1. Per germline, CDR1 MDHEN and CDR2 SYDVKM. The CDR3 extends over 15 amino acids. After removal of 5 bases from V and 1 base from J, the junction contained 5 bases not matched to a gene. The CDR3 nucleotides are TGTGCCAGCAGTCCGGGACAGGGACCCCAAGAGACCCAGTACTTC. It is translated as CASSPGQGPQETQYF. The entire variable domain, with the rest obtained from reference TRBV28 and TRBJ2-5, is as follows: DVKVTQSSRYLVKRTGEKVFLECVQDMDHENMFWYRQDPGLGLRLIYFSYDVKMKEKGDIPEGYSVSREKKERFSLILESASTNQTSMYLCASSPGQGPQETQYFGPGTRLLVL.

The chain has TRBV4-1 and TRBJ1-4; D is unresolved. Germline V lookup: CDR1 MGHRA, CDR2 YSYEKL. The CDR3 is made up of 13 amino acids. V was pared by 0 bases and J by 12 bases, with 11 bases between. The CDR3 reads CASSQDRGPELFF. CDR3 in DNA: TGCGCCAGCAGCCAAGACCGAGGGCCGGAACTGTTTTTT.

This chain links TRBV4-2 with TRBJ2-4, with D perhaps matching TRBD2 (7 bases). V lost 1 base, J lost 3 bases, and 16 bases lay in between. This CDR3 is 17 amino acids long. Germline-derived CDR1 and CDR2 are LGHNA and YNFKEQ. Here the CDR3 DNA reads TGTGCCAGCAGCCAAGGACTGGGGGGAGGGGGCAAAAACATTCAGTACTTC. Amino acids: CASSQGLGGGGKNIQYF.

V usage is TRBV18 and J usage is TRBJ1-2; 9 bases agree with TRBD1. The CDR3 covers 15 residues. The V and J ends lost 3 bases and 3 bases, in that order; junction bases with no gene match: 5. The germline gives CDR1 KGHSH, CDR2 LQKENI. CDR3 nucleotides: TGTGCCAGCTCACCGACGGGACAGGGAGACTATGGCTACACCTTC. This translates into CASSPTGQGDYGYTF.

The rearrangement links TRBV18 to TRBJ2-1, with 7 nucleotides matching TRBD1. V lost 4 bases to trimming and J lost 6 bases; unmatched junction nucleotides: 6. Looked up from germline, CDR1 is KGHSH and CDR2 is LQKENI. The CDR3 has 14 amino acids. CDR3 nucleotide sequence: TGTGCCAGCTCACTTAATCAGGGGGTCAATGAGCAGTTCTTC. This codes for CASSLNQGVNEQFF.

The rearrangement joins TRBV3-1 (or the pseudogene TRBV3-2) to TRBJ2-2; 7 nucleotides agree with TRBD2. The germline CDR1 and CDR2 sequences are LGHDT and YNNKEL (reference sequence). This CDR3 is 17 amino acids long. V shed 5 bases, J shed 2 bases, and the junction held 11 bases outside the gene matches. The chain's CDR3 is CASSDRLAGVNTGELFF. CDR3 DNA: TGTGCCAGCAGCGATCGACTGGCGGGGGTTAACACCGGGGAGCTGTTTTTT.

This CDR3 is CASSPIQGAGIEQFF. DNA for the CDR3: TGTGCCAGCTCACCAATCCAGGGGGCGGGAATTGAGCAGTTCTTC. V is TRBV18 and J is TRBJ2-1, with 8 nucleotides matching TRBD1. The CDR3 has 15 amino acids. V trimming: 2 bases; J trimming: 9 bases; junction bases outside the gene matches: 9. Germline V gene data show CDR1 as KGHSH and CDR2 as LQKENI. Full variable domain (outside the CDR3, taken from reference TRBV18 and TRBJ2-1): NAGVMQNPRHLVRRRGQEARLRCSPMKGHSHVYWYRQLPEEGLKFMVYLQKENIIDESGMPKERFSAEFPKEGPSILRIQQVVRGDSAAYFCASSPIQGAGIEQFFGPGTRLTVL.

The chain uses TRBV5-5 and TRBJ1-5; TRBD1 matches at 7 bases. J gave up 0 bases and V 5 bases, and 11 bases lay outside the gene matches. Germline V gene lookup returns CDR1 SGHKS and CDR2 YYEKEE (reference sequence). There are 17 residues in the CDR3. The CDR3 spells CASRDRDSSNSNQPQHF. DNA for the CDR3: TGTGCCAGCAGGGATCGGGACAGTTCAAATAGCAATCAGCCCCAGCATTTT.

The chain combines TRBV3-1 (or the pseudogene TRBV3-2) with TRBJ1-6, with 7 nucleotides matching TRBD1. From germline, CDR1 is LGHDT and CDR2 YNNKEL (reference sequence). The CDR3 sequence is 14 residues long. V was clipped by 1 base and J by 9 bases; unmatched bases: 3. DNA for the CDR3: TGTGCCAGCAGCCAAGCACAGGGGAGTTCACCCCTCCACTTT. This translates into CASSQAQGSSPLHF.

This sequence joins TRBV2 and TRBJ1-5; a weak D match, TRBD1 (6 bases). Germline V lookup: CDR1 SNHLY, CDR2 FYNNEI. Trimming took 8 bases from V and 0 from J, leaving 14 bases between them. The CDR3 extends over 15 amino acids. In nucleotides, the CDR3 is TGTGCCAGCCGCCGGGACAAACTTAGCAATCAGCCCCAGCATTTT. Translation gives CASRRDKLSNQPQHF. The variable domain in full, completed from reference TRBV2 and TRBJ1-5, reads EPEVTQTPSHQVTQMGQEVILRCVPISNHLYFYWYRQILGQKVEFLVSFYNNEISEKSEIFDDQFSVERPDGSNFTLKIRSTKLEDSAMYFCASRRDKLSNQPQHFGDGTRLSIL.

The genes are TRBV10-3 and TRBJ2-1; 11 bases agree with TRBD2. The germline gives CDR1 ENHRY, CDR2 SYGVKD. J lost 3 bases, V lost 6 bases, and 4 bases had no gene match. The CDR3 has 15 residues. The CDR3 nucleotides are TGTGCCATCAGCCCGGGACTAGCGGACTACAATGAGCAGTTCTTC. This sequence encodes CAISPGLADYNEQFF.

The chain couples TRBV12-3 or TRBV12-4 to TRBJ1-4; D unclear. V was clipped by 5 bases and J by 4 bases, with 8 bases between them. This CDR3 region has 13 residues. CDR3 region: CASSQNSNEKLFF. The CDR3 DNA sequence: TGTGCCAGCAGTCAAAACAGTAATGAAAAACTGTTTTTT.